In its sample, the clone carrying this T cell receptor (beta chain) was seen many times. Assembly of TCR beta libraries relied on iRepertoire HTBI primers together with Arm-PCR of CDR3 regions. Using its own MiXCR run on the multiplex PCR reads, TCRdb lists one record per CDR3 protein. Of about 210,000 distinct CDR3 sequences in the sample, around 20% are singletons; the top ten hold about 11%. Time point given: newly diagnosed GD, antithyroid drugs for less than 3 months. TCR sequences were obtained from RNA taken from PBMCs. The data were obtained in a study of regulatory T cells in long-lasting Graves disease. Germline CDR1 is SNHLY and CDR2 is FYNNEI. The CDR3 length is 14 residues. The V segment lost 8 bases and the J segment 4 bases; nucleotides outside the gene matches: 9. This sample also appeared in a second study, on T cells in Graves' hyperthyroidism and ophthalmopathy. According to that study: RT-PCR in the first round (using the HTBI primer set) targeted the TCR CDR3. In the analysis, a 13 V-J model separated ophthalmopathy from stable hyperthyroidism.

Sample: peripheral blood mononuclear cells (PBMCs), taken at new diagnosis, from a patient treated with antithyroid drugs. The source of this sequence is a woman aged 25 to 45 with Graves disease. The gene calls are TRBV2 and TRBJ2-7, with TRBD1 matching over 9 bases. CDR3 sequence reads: CASAIDRGGYEQYF. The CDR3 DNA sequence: TGTGCCAGCGCCATTGACAGGGGGGGATACGAGCAGTACTTC.